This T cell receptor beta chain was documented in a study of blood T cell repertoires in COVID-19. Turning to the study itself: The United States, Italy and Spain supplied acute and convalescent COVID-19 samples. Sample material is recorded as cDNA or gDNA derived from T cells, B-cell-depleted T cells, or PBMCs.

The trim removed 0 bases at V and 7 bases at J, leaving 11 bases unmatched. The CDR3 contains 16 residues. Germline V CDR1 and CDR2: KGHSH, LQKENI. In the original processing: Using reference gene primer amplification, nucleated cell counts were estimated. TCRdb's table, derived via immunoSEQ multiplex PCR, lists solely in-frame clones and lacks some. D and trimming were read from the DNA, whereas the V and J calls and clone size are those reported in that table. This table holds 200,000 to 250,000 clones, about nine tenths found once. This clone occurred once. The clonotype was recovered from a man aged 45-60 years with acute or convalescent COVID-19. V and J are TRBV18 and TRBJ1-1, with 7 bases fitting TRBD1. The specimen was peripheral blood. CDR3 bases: TGTGCCAGCTCACCACCGTCCCACAGGGGAAACGTTGAAGCTTTCTTT. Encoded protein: CASSPPSHRGNVEAFF.